This TCR beta chain was sequenced for a study of shared clonotypes between healthy human individuals. The method was immunoSEQ multiplex PCR; TCRdb's version includes in-frame clones alone and lacks a portion of them. This sample carries over 400,000 clones, over 70% of them seen once, and the ten largest clones take approximately 11%. The CDR3 runs 14 residues. Germline V gene sequence: CDR1 SEHNR, CDR2 FQNEAQ (reference sequence). V lost 5 bases and J 8 bases, leaving 18 bases between the germline ends. This chain links TRBV7-9 with TRBJ1-2, with a tentative D call TRBD1 (5 bases). Material: PBMCs. The receptor's source is a woman in her forties in good health. Some clones in this sample may be carry-over from other donors' samples. The CDR3 region has the DNA TGTGCCAGCAGCCCCAGGGAGTCCTTGGGCGGCTACACCTTC. This gives the protein CASSPRESLGGYTF.